A selection of T cell receptor beta chains follows, all from one sample in a study of TIL therapy for anti-PD-1-resistant metastatic lung cancer. Some clones are missing from TCRdb's copy, which holds only in-frame ones; the method was immunoSEQ multiplex PCR. The repertoire holds approximately 92,000 clones, with less than 70% as singletons. The input for sequencing was tumor tissue, taken at baseline. Receptors originate from a person between 25 and 80 years old with non-small cell lung cancer. Both conserved end residues are trimmed from each CDR3. Each record gives: CDR3 protein, J gene, V gene, D gene. D genes are given only for firm matches.

CDR3: SVEDRGTGGNTIY; J: TRBJ1-3; V: TRBV29-1; D: -
CDR3: ASSSPGQGNQPQH; J: TRBJ1-5; V: TRBV6-6; D: TRBD1
CDR3: ASSQEGWDEQY; J: TRBJ2-7; V: TRBV4-3; D: -
CDR3: ASSAQRGRGNTEAF; J: TRBJ1-1; V: TRBV7-8; D: TRBD1
CDR3: ATSEGQPRRQY; J: TRBJ2-7; V: TRBV24-1; D: -
CDR3: ASRVGGAFPEQY; J: TRBJ2-7; V: TRBV6-6; D: TRBD2
CDR3: ASSLGGSGETQY; J: TRBJ2-5; V: TRBV5-1; D: -
CDR3: ASSLLKTGEMNTEAF; J: TRBJ1-1; V: TRBV27; D: TRBD1
CDR3: ASTSARDQPQH; J: TRBJ1-5; V: TRBV19; D: -
CDR3: ASSELGQGVTQY; J: TRBJ2-5; V: TRBV25-1; D: TRBD1
CDR3: ASSGGQGSFTGELF; J: TRBJ2-2; V: TRBV25-1; D: TRBD1
CDR3: ASSATSGSWEQY; J: TRBJ2-7; V: TRBV9; D: TRBD2
CDR3: ASSPGRNTQY; J: TRBJ2-3; V: TRBV6-2/TRBV6-3; D: -
CDR3: ASRRTEDYEQY; J: TRBJ2-7; V: TRBV19; D: -
CDR3: ASRRVSQETQY; J: TRBJ2-5; V: TRBV6-5; D: -
CDR3: ASSLPPGQGQTGELF; J: TRBJ2-2; V: TRBV6-6; D: TRBD1
CDR3: ASSQPAGLAFGADTQY; J: TRBJ2-3; V: TRBV3-1/TRBV3-2; D: TRBD2
CDR3: ASSPYEYANTGELF; J: TRBJ2-2; V: TRBV18; D: -
CDR3: SASLSDTQY; J: TRBJ2-3; V: TRBV20-1; D: -
CDR3: ASSLGLQETQY; J: TRBJ2-5; V: TRBV11-2; D: -
CDR3: ASSLLGWNTEAF; J: TRBJ1-1; V: TRBV27; D: -
CDR3: AWSVPPRTYEQY; J: TRBJ2-7; V: TRBV30; D: -
CDR3: ASNVGTGLRSEAF; J: TRBJ1-1; V: TRBV19; D: TRBD1
CDR3: AISKGQGPNEKLF; J: TRBJ1-4; V: TRBV10-3; D: -
CDR3: ASSGGQGLETQY; J: TRBJ2-5; V: TRBV5-6; D: TRBD1
CDR3: ASSDQSRDTQY; J: TRBJ2-3; V: TRBV19; D: -
CDR3: ASSEGAGTEAF; J: TRBJ1-1; V: TRBV10-1; D: -
CDR3: ASSIGQGEQY; J: TRBJ2-7; V: TRBV12-3/TRBV12-4; D: TRBD1
CDR3: ASSLGNQETQY; J: TRBJ2-5; V: TRBV7-6; D: -
CDR3: ARRQGSGGQNQPQH; J: TRBJ1-5; V: TRBV5-3; D: TRBD1
CDR3: ASSVGTGSSYEQY; J: TRBJ2-7; V: TRBV9; D: -
CDR3: ASSLPDRRNTEAF; J: TRBJ1-1; V: TRBV4-1; D: -
CDR3: ASSTSGQSSYNSPLH; J: TRBJ1-6; V: TRBV19; D: -
CDR3: ASTSGAGELF; J: TRBJ2-2; V: TRBV7-9; D: -
CDR3: ASSLAGFDEQY; J: TRBJ2-7; V: TRBV7-9; D: -
CDR3: ASSLWGGTSYEQY; J: TRBJ2-7; V: TRBV27; D: -
CDR3: ASSLNRAVASDTQY; J: TRBJ2-3; V: TRBV5-1; D: -
CDR3: ASSQDERPSGASEQY; J: TRBJ2-7; V: TRBV4-1; D: TRBD2
CDR3: ASSQDLFPGELF; J: TRBJ2-2; V: TRBV5-1; D: -
CDR3: ASSHVLRASIRNQPQH; J: TRBJ1-5; V: TRBV19; D: -
CDR3: ASSSISGGSYEQY; J: TRBJ2-7; V: TRBV6-2/TRBV6-3; D: TRBD2
CDR3: AWSGREDPEQY; J: TRBJ2-7; V: TRBV30; D: -
CDR3: ASSWRSGEQY; J: TRBJ2-7; V: TRBV6-2/TRBV6-3; D: -
CDR3: ASRPQGVTGGYT; J: TRBJ1-2; V: TRBV19; D: TRBD1
CDR3: ASSPEVAGETQY; J: TRBJ2-5; V: TRBV6-5; D: -
CDR3: ASSVTVADEQY; J: TRBJ2-7; V: TRBV27; D: -
CDR3: SVEGGNQETQY; J: TRBJ2-5; V: TRBV29-1; D: -
CDR3: ASSLFISTEQF; J: TRBJ2-1; V: TRBV7-2; D: -
CDR3: ASSMRVGQTN; J: TRBJ2-3; V: TRBV19; D: TRBD1
CDR3: ASSFGPNEKLF; J: TRBJ1-4; V: TRBV7-9; D: -
CDR3: ASSLARKMNTEAF; J: TRBJ1-1; V: TRBV7-9; D: -
CDR3: ASSVPLAGGPFWTDTQY; J: TRBJ2-3; V: TRBV9; D: TRBD2
CDR3: ASSFGQRLNIQY; J: TRBJ2-4; V: TRBV7-2; D: -